This T cell receptor beta chain came from a study of blood T cells in healthy people across ages. The authors ran a second PCR of roughly 6 to 12 cycles using a sample-barcoded 5' primer and a J-beta primer mix. Each cDNA molecule was tagged by a template-switch adaptor that had 12 random nucleotides. Via MiXCR, TCRdb re-called the 5' RACE reads, giving one row per CDR3 protein. The data hold about 2 million distinct CDR3 sequences, with approximately 50% observed a single time. Investigators took 8.5 to 10 milliliters of peripheral blood from every donor. The authors isolated at least 6 million PBMCs per sample. No fewer than 5.5 micrograms of total RNA were isolated from every sample. The germline V gene has CDR1 DFQATT and CDR2 SNEGSKA (reference sequence). Trimming took 3 bases from V and 1 from J, leaving 8 bases between them. CDR3 length: 13 amino acids. At least ten counts were recorded for this clonotype.

This TCR was sampled from a woman in her thirties or forties in good health. The rearrangement links TRBV20-1 to TRBJ2-3; D is perhaps TRBD1 (6 bases). Sequencing used blood. For the CDR3, the DNA is TGCAGTGCTAGGGCAGGGGGCACAGATACGCAGTATTTT. As protein: CSARAGGTDTQYF.